This TCR beta chain was captured in a study of T cells in narcolepsy (dated by TCRdb to the late 2010s). For context, the study as a whole: Patients with narcolepsy type 1 or type 2 (NT1, NT2) were enrolled in the study together with healthy control donors. Autoreactive T cells targeting hypocretin neuron self-antigens (hypocretin, TRIB2) were sought in narcolepsy patients, and TCR Vbeta sequencing was used to track clonotypes in blood and CSF. On the study overall, not on this receptor specifically: According to the report, autoreactive clonotypes were detected serially in the blood of the same patients and of different patients, but not in healthy controls. No sequences matching autoreactive T cell clones were present in some of the blood memory CD4+ repertoires from patients and controls. Numbers of sequenced blood memory CD4+ clonotypes were comparable, with averages of around 39,000 in patients and more than 30,000 in controls. Plots that compared CSF and blood CD4+ T cell clonotypes from the same patient highlighted HCRT-specific and TRIB2-specific autoreactive clonotypes.

The CDR3 runs 14 amino acids, cysteine and phenylalanine included. Only CDR3 DNA remains: 42 bases, in frame from the first base. The CDR1 and CDR2 encoded by the germline V gene (reference sequence) are GTSNPN and SVGIG. Deletion took 3 bases off V and 4 bases off J, with a span of 15 bases between the germline ends. Memory CD4+ T cells were sorted ex vivo from peripheral blood of narcolepsy patients and healthy controls for TCR Vbeta sequencing. In the case of this clone: Its antigen is unknown. Base qualities were left out, and no much larger clone turns up one base away.

The library was built by means of the immunoSEQ multiplex PCR assay. TCRdb carries this immuneACCESS record with in-frame sequences only. Its versions omit some clonotypes, under half of them owing to an unresolved V gene in the studies checked, with the rest unexplained. In all, the sample holds tens of thousands of clones, and roughly 80% of those were seen once. Over 0.55% of the sample comes from the top ten. The rearranged segments are TRBV30 and TRBJ1-2; a tentative D call is TRBD1 (6 bases match). The sequencing input was CD45RA- memory CD4+ T cells from PBMCs. The cell subset or site label, as the study defines it: memory T cells sorted ex vivo from peripheral blood. This sequence originates from a human donor with narcolepsy. The CDR3 protein is CAWRATGGGYGYTF. At the DNA level, the sequence is TGTGCCTGGAGGGCGACAGGAGGCGGCTATGGCTACACCTTC. With the rest looked up from the reference TRBV30 and TRBJ1-2 genes rather than sequenced, the full variable domain is SQTIHQWPATLVQPVGSPLSLECTVEGTSNPNLYWYRQAAGRGLQLLFYSVGIGQISSEVPQNLSASRPQDRQFILSSKKLLLSDSGFYLCAWRATGGGYGYTFGSGTRLTVV.